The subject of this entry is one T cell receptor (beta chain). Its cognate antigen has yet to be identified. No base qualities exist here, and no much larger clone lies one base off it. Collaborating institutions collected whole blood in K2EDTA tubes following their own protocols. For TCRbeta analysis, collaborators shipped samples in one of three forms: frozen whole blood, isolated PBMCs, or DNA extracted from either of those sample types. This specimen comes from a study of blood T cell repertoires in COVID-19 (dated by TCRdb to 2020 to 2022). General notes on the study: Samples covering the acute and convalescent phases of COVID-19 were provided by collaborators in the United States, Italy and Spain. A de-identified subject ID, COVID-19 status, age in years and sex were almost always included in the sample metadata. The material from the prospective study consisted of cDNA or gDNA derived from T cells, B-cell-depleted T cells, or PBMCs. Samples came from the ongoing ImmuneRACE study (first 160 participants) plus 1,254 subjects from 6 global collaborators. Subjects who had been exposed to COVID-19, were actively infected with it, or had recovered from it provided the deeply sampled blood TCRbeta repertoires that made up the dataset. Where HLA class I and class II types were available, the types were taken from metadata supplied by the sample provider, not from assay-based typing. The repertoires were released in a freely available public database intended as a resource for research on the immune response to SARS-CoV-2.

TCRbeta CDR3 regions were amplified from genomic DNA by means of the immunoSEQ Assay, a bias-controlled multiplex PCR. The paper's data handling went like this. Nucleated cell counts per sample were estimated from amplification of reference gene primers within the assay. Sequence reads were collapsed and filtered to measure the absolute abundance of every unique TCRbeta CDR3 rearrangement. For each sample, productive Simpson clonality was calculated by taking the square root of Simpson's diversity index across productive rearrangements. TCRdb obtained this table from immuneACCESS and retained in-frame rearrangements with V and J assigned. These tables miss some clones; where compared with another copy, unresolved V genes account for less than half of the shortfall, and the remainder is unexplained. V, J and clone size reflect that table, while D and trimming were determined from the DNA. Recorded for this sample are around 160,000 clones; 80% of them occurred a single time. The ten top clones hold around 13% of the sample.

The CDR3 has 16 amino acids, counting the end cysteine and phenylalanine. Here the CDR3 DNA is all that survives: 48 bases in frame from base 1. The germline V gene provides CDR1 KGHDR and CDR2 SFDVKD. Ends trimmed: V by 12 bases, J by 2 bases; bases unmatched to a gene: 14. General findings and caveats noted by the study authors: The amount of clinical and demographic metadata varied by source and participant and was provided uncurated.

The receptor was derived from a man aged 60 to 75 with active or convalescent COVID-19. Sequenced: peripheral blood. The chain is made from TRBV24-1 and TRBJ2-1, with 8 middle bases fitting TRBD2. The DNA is TGTGCCTCCGCGGGGGGCGGGAGAGGGACCTACAATGAGCAGTTCTTC. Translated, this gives CASAGGGRGTYNEQFF.